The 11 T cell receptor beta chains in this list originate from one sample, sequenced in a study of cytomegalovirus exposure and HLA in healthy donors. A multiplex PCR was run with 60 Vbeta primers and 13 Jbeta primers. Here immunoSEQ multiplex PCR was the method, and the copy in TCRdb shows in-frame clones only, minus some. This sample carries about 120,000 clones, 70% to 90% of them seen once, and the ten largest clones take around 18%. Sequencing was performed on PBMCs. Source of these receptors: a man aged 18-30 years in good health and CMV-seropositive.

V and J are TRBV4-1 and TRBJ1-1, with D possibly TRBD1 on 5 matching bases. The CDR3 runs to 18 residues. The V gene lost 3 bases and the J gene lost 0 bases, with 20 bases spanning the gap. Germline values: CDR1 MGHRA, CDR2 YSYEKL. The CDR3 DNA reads TGCGCCAGCAGCCATCGGGGGGGGGAGTGGGGTATGAACACTGAAGCTTTCTTT. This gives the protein CASSHRGGEWGMNTEAFF.

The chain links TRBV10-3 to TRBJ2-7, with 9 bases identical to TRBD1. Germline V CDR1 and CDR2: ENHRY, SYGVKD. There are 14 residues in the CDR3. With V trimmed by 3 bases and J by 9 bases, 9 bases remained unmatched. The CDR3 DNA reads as TGTGCCATCAGTGAAACAGGGGGCGATTCAGGGCAGTACTTC. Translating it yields CAISETGGDSGQYF.

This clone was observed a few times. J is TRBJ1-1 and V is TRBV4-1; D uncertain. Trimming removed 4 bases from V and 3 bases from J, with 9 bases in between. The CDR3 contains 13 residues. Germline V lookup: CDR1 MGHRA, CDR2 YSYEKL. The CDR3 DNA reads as TGCGCCAGCAGCCTTGGGAGGTACACTGAAGCTTTCTTT. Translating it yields CASSLGRYTEAFF.

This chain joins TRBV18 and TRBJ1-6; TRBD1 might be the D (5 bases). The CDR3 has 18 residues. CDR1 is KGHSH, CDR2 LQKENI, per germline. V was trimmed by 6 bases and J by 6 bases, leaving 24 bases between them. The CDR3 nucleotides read TGTGCCAGCTCCCCCCGGCCCCAGGGAAGCCTCGGTAATTCACCCCTCCACTTT. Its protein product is CASSPRPQGSLGNSPLHF.

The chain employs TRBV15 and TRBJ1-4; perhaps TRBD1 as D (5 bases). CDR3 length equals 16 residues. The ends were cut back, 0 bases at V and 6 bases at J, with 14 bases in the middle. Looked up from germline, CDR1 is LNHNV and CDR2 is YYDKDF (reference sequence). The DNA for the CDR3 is TGTGCCACCAGCAGAGAGACCGGGGGGTTCGATGAAAAACTGTTTTTT. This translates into CATSRETGGFDEKLFF.

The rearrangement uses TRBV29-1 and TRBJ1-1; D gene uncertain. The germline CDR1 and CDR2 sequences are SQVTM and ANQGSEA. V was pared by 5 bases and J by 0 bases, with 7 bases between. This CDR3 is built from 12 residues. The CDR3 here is CSVRALNTEAFF. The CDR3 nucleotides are TGCAGCGTTAGAGCATTGAACACTGAAGCTTTCTTT.

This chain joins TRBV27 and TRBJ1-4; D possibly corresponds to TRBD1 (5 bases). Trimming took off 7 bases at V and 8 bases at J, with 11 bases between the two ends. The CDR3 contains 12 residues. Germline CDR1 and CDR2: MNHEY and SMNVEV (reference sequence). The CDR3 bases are TGTGCCAGCATGGGGGGGAACGAAAAACTGTTTTTT. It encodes CASMGGNEKLFF.

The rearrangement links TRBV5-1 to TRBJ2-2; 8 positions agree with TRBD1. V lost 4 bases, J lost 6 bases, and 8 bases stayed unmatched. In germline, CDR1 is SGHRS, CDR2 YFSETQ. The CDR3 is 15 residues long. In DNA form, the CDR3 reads TGCGCCAGCAGCCTTGGACAGGGCAACTCCGGGGAGCTGTTTTTT. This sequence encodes CASSLGQGNSGELFF.

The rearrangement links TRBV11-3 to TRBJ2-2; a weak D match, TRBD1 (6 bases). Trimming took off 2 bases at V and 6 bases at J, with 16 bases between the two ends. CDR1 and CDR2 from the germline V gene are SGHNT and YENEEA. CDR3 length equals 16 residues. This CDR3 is CASSLRNREYAGELFF. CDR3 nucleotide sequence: TGTGCCAGCAGCTTACGCAACAGGGAATATGCCGGGGAGCTGTTTTTT.

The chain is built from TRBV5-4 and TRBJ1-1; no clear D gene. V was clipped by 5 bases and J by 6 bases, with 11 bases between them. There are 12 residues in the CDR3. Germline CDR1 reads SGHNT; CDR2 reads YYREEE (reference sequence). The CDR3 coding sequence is TGTGCCAGCAGAGTCCTGGGCGCTGAAGCTTTCTTT. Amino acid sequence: CASRVLGAEAFF.

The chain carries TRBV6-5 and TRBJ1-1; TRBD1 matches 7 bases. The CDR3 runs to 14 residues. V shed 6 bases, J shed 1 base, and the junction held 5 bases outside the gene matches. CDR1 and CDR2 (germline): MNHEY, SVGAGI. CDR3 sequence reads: CASSSTGPNTEAFF. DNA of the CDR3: TGTGCCAGCAGCTCGACAGGGCCGAACACTGAAGCTTTCTTT.